A single sample gave rise to the 25 T cell receptor beta chains below, sequenced in a study of cytomegalovirus exposure and HLA in healthy donors. It was with 60 Vbeta and 13 Jbeta primers that the PCR ran. Sequencing used immunoSEQ multiplex PCR; TCRdb keeps in-frame clones, though not all of them. The table lists some 190,000 clones, 87% of them singletons. The specimen sequenced was PBMCs. The receptor source for this set is a boy aged 2 to 9 in good health and CMV-seronegative.

The chain is built from TRBV6-4 and TRBJ1-6, with a weak D call TRBD1 (5 bases). Trimming left V 3 bases short and J 9 bases short, with 12 bases between. In germline, CDR1 is MRHNA, CDR2 SNTAGT. The CDR3 length is 14 residues. The CDR3 here is CASSEGQGGSPLHF. CDR3 DNA sequence: TGTGCCAGCAGTGAGGGGCAGGGAGGTTCACCCCTCCACTTT.

This clone has a single count. The rearrangement uses TRBV5-1 and TRBJ1-6; possible D gene TRBD1, 6 bases. Trimming left V 1 base short and J 8 bases short, with 19 bases between. The CDR3 sequence is 17 residues long. Per the germline V gene, CDR1 is SGHRS and CDR2 is YFSETQ. The CDR3 nucleotides are TGCGCCAGCAGCTTGTGGACAGCAACAACTACTTATTCACCCCTCCACTTT. Translated: CASSLWTATTTYSPLHF.

For the CDR3, the DNA is TGTGCCAGCACCGACAGGGGCAATGAGCAGTTCTTC. Translating gives CASTDRGNEQFF. The V gene is TRBV28, the J gene TRBJ2-1, with 8 bases matching TRBD1. V shed 7 bases, J shed 6 bases, and the junction held 2 bases outside the gene matches. The CDR3 covers 12 residues. CDR1 is MDHEN, CDR2 SYDVKM, per germline.

The CDR3 reads CASSLPPGSTNEKLFF. In nucleotides, the CDR3 is TGTGCCAGCAGTCTGCCTCCAGGGTCAACTAATGAAAAACTGTTTTTT. The rearrangement joins TRBV28 to TRBJ1-4, with a possible D match to TRBD1 (5 bases). The CDR3 sequence is 16 residues long. Trimming took off 5 bases at V and 0 bases at J, with 13 bases between the two ends. CDR1 is MDHEN, CDR2 SYDVKM, per germline.

The CDR3 loop is CASSLEDWSEQYF. In DNA form, the CDR3 reads TGTGCCAGCAGCTTAGAAGACTGGAGCGAGCAGTACTTC. The V and J genes are TRBV7-2 and TRBJ2-7; D ambiguous. Trimming took off 1 base at V and 6 bases at J, with 10 bases between the two ends. The CDR3 consists of 13 residues. Germline CDR1 SGHTA, CDR2 FQGNSA.

For the CDR3, the DNA is TGTGCCAGCAGCTCCACGGGACAGGGCTCCTACGAGCAGTACTTC. Translating gives CASSSTGQGSYEQYF. V is TRBV13 and J is TRBJ2-7, with 9 bases aligning to TRBD1. CDR3 size: 15 residues. The V segment lost 4 bases and the J segment 0 bases; nucleotides outside the gene matches: 4. The germline gives CDR1 PRHDT, CDR2 FYEKMQ (reference sequence).

The CDR3 coding sequence is TGTGCCAGCAGCTTGGGTGAGCTTTCCTACGAGCAGTACTTC. Amino acid sequence: CASSLGELSYEQYF. V and J are TRBV5-6 and TRBJ2-5; the D is unclear. The J call may be faulty, since TRBJ2-7 better matches the DNA end. CDR3 size: 14 residues. CDR1 is SGHDT, CDR2 YYEEEE, per germline.

The chain recombines TRBV7-8 with TRBJ2-1, with D unresolved. Trimming cost V 5 bases and J 9 bases, with 20 bases left between them. The CDR3 loop spans 15 amino acids. CDR1 and CDR2 (germline): SGHVS, FQNEAQ. CDR3 sequence reads: CASSQRVPVYGEQFF. CDR3 nucleotides: TGTGCCAGCAGCCAACGGGTCCCGGTGTACGGTGAGCAGTTCTTC.

The V call is TRBV9, the J call TRBJ2-3; 7 bases map to TRBD2. This CDR3 is 15 amino acids long. CDR1 is SGDLS and CDR2 is YYNGEE in the germline V gene. The V and J ends lost 4 bases and 2 bases, in that order; junction bases with no gene match: 7. The DNA for the CDR3 is TGTGCCAGCAGCACTTCTAGCGGTAACACAGATACGCAGTATTTT. It codes for CASSTSSGNTDTQYF.

The chain joins TRBV5-6 to TRBJ1-1; D is undetermined. Germline assignment: CDR1 SGHDT and CDR2 YYEEEE. V lost 2 bases and J 5 bases, leaving 16 bases between the germline ends. The CDR3 has 15 amino acids. In DNA form, the CDR3 reads TGTGCCAGCAGCTTTGACGTATTAAGCGGGACTGAAGCTTTCTTT. This translates into CASSFDVLSGTEAFF.

This clone was counted only a few times. The chain employs TRBV5-6 and TRBJ1-3; D ambiguous. Trimming shortened V by 3 bases and J by 4 bases, and 17 bases separated the two germline ends. Germline assignment: CDR1 SGHDT and CDR2 YYEEEE. This CDR3 contains 16 residues. CDR3 protein: CASSYSMGSSGNTIYF. As DNA, the CDR3 is TGTGCCAGCAGCTATAGTATGGGGTCTAGCGGAAACACCATATATTTT.

The chain is built from TRBV11-2 and TRBJ2-7, with D possibly being TRBD1 (5 bases). The germline CDR1 and CDR2 sequences are SGHAT and FQNNGV. V was trimmed by 8 bases and J by 3 bases, leaving 20 bases between them. The CDR3 consists of 15 residues. CDR3 in amino acids: CASSQGRGGGYEQYF. CDR3 sequence (DNA): TGTGCCAGCTCCCAGGGTAGGGGTGGTGGCTACGAGCAGTACTTC.

V and J are TRBV30 and TRBJ2-1; D not certain. In germline, CDR1 is GTSNPN, CDR2 SVGIG (reference sequence). The CDR3 is 11 amino acids. V dropped 5 bases and J dropped 6 bases, with 8 bases sitting between them. The CDR3 nucleotides are TGTGCCTGGGGCCGAGGCAATGAGCAGTTCTTC. This translates into CAWGRGNEQFF.

This sequence joins TRBV30 and TRBJ2-1; TRBD2 matches at 8 bases. V gave up 8 bases and J gave up 10 bases; unmatched junction bases: 10. Germline V gene lookup returns CDR1 GTSNPN and CDR2 SVGIG (reference sequence). This CDR3 spans 12 amino acids. CDR3 amino acids: CARGGRGDEQFF. Written as DNA, the CDR3 is TGTGCCCGGGGGGGACGGGGGGACGAGCAGTTCTTC.

The genes are TRBV20-1 and TRBJ2-3, with D possibly matching TRBD2 (5 bases). Trimming shortened V by 6 bases and J by 14 bases, and 18 bases separated the two germline ends. The V gene's germline CDR1 is DFQATT and CDR2 SNEGSKA (reference sequence). The CDR3 contains 11 residues. DNA for the CDR3: TGCAGTGCCGGGGAGAGGGCTACTTGGTATTTT. Translating it yields CSAGERATWYF.

V usage is TRBV6-6 and J usage is TRBJ2-7, with a tentative D call TRBD2 (6 bases). Germline V gene data show CDR1 as MNHNY and CDR2 as SVGAGI (reference sequence). With 5 bases removed from V and 1 base from J, the gap between germline ends came to 9 bases. This CDR3 spans 13 amino acids. The CDR3 here is CASSEGLSYEQYF. DNA of the CDR3: TGTGCCAGCAGTGAGGGACTGTCCTACGAGCAGTACTTC.

CDR3 region: CASSLGQGFGADTQYF. In nucleotides, the CDR3 is TGTGCCAGCAGTTTAGGACAGGGGTTTGGGGCAGATACGCAGTATTTT. The chain has TRBV6-6 and TRBJ2-3; 9 nucleotides line up with TRBD1. The CDR3 runs 16 residues. With 4 bases clipped from V and 4 bases from J, the junction kept 9 bases outside the gene matches. Germline loops: CDR1 MNHNY, CDR2 SVGAGI (reference sequence).

The chain couples TRBV29-1 to TRBJ2-5; 10 bases fit TRBD1. The germline CDR1 and CDR2 sequences are SQVTM and ANQGSEA. The CDR3 has 18 amino acids. The V segment lost 7 bases and the J segment 5 bases; nucleotides outside the gene matches: 22. Written as DNA, the CDR3 is TGCAGCGCTCTCCAACACTACCCGGGACAGGGGTATGTGGAGACCCAGTACTTC. Its protein product is CSALQHYPGQGYVETQYF.

This clone was seen just once. The genes are TRBV30 and TRBJ1-6; 8 bases align to TRBD1. The CDR3 has 14 residues. The J segment lost 13 bases and the V segment lost 5 bases, leaving 13 bases of the junction unmatched. From germline, CDR1 is GTSNPN and CDR2 SVGIG (reference sequence). The CDR3 loop reads CAWGSGTGVLPLHF. In DNA, the CDR3 is TGTGCCTGGGGGTCCGGGACAGGAGTCCTTCCCCTCCACTTT.

The CDR3 loop is CASSVVVAGNEQFF. The CDR3 region has the DNA TGTGCCAGCAGCGTAGTGGTGGCCGGGAATGAGCAGTTCTTC. This chain uses TRBV9 with TRBJ2-1; no definite D call. The CDR3 sequence is 14 residues long. V gave up 0 bases and J gave up 7 bases, with 11 bases separating them. Germline V CDR1 and CDR2: SGDLS, YYNGEE.

V is TRBV6-6 and J is TRBJ2-2; 7 positions agree with TRBD1. Germline CDR1 and CDR2: MNHNY and SVGAGI (reference sequence). This CDR3 has 16 amino acids. Trimming at V came to 5 bases and at J to 2 bases, leaving 8 bases not matched to a gene. CDR3 protein: CASSSRQGENTGELFF. The DNA for the CDR3 is TGTGCCAGCAGTAGTAGACAGGGAGAAAACACCGGGGAGCTGTTTTTT.

The rearrangement joins TRBV2 to TRBJ2-1; 8 nucleotides line up with TRBD1. Per the germline V gene, CDR1 is SNHLY and CDR2 is FYNNEI. The junction had 5 bases not matched to a gene; V was cut back by 5 bases and J by 8 bases. CDR3 size: 13 residues. CDR3 protein: CASSFDRGYEQFF. The CDR3, as DNA: TGTGCCAGCAGTTTTGACAGGGGTTATGAGCAGTTCTTC.

This chain connects TRBV14 to TRBJ2-3; a possible D gene is TRBD1 (6 bases). From germline, CDR1 is SGHDN and CDR2 FVKESK. V lost 5 bases and J lost 5, with 17 bases in between. This CDR3 spans 15 amino acids. CDR3 protein: CASSFIRDIGDTQYF. As DNA, the CDR3 is TGTGCCAGCAGCTTTATCCGGGACATCGGAGATACGCAGTATTTT.

This clone has only a few counts. This rearrangement joins TRBV5-4 to TRBJ2-2; D not certain. CDR3 length: 16 residues. The V end was cut by 4 bases, the J end by 3 bases, with 16 bases between. Per the germline V gene, CDR1 is SGHNT and CDR2 is YYREEE (reference sequence). The CDR3 region is CASSQGSTLHTGELFF. The CDR3 nucleotides are TGTGCCAGCAGCCAAGGTAGCACCCTACACACCGGGGAGCTGTTTTTT.

The CDR3 DNA reads TGCGCCAGCAGCCAGGAGGGGGAGGGGTTCGAGCAGTACTTC. Translated: CASSQEGEGFEQYF. This chain joins TRBV4-1 and TRBJ2-7, with D possibly being TRBD2 (7 bases). Germline V gene sequence: CDR1 MGHRA, CDR2 YSYEKL. This CDR3 has 14 amino acids. Trimming took off 3 bases at V and 6 bases at J, with 15 bases between the two ends.